This T cell receptor beta chain originates from a study of Ad26.COV2.S vaccination and SARS-CoV-2 variants. Findings and caveats of the study: Recipients of vaccine and of placebo showed similar breadth of their non-spike TCR repertoires.

Measured with immunoSEQ multiplex PCR; TCRdb has only the in-frame clones, and not every one. The sample has roughly 510,000 clones; 70% to 90% are singletons. This clone was seen just once. Its antigen is not identified. The CDR3 is made up of 21 amino acids. The germline V gene encodes CDR1 SNHLY and CDR2 FYNNEI. Trimming took 0 bases from V and 1 from J; bases not matched to a gene: 18. The treatment was: around 19 received Ad26.COV2.S at low or high dose, single or two shots; 5 received placebo; per-sample allocation not given. Sampling took place 63 days after the first vaccine or placebo injection. It was an adult aged 18-55 years in Boston who was the donor.

The input for sequencing was peripheral blood, taken in a trial of Ad26.COV2.S vaccine versus placebo. The receptor's source is a person aged 18-60 years who received the Ad26.COV2.S COVID-19 vaccine or a placebo. The J gene is TRBJ2-7, the V gene TRBV2, with TRBD2 matching over 10 bases. CDR3 nucleotides: TGTGCCAGCAGTGAAGCGCCCCGCTTGCTAGCGGGAGAACTTCTTTCCTACGAGCAGTACTTC. It yields the protein CASSEAPRLLAGELLSYEQYF.